This T cell receptor (beta chain) was observed in a study of blood T cell repertoires in COVID-19. Overall study: Samples of COVID-19 (acute and convalescent) were obtained from the United States, Italy and Spain. T cells, B-cell-depleted T cells, or PBMCs supplied cDNA or gDNA.

The germline CDR1 and CDR2 sequences are MNHEY and SMNVEV (reference sequence). V shed 5 bases and J 2 bases; nucleotides not matched to a gene: 7. There are 15 residues in the CDR3. Per the original methods: Amplification of reference gene primers was used by the study to estimate nucleated cell counts. Measured with immunoSEQ multiplex PCR; TCRdb has only the in-frame clones, and not every one. That table supplies the V and J calls and clone size; D and trimming were determined from the DNA. The sample has roughly 100,000 clones, 70% to 80% seen once. Seattle enrolled patients during active infection and tracked them longitudinally.

Input material: peripheral blood. This sequence joins TRBV27 and TRBJ2-5; 8 nucleotides line up with TRBD2. This clonotype was obtained from a man at least 80 years old with COVID-19, enrolled during active disease. CDR3 in DNA: TGTGCCAGCAGTCTACTCGGGGGGGGGCAAGAGACCCAGTACTTC. The encoded protein is CASSLLGGGQETQYF.